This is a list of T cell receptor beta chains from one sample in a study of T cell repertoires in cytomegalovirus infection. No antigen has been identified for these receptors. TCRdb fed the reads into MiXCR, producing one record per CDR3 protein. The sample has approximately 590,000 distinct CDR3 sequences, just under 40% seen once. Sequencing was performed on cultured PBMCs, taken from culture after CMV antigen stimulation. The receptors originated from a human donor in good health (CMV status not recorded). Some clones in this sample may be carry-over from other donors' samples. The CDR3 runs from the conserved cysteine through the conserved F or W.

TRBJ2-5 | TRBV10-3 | CAISPNDLSETQYF
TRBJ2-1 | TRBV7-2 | CASSSRARSEQFF
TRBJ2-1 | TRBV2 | CASSEELAGGPYNEQFF
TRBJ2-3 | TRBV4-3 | CATSSSRRGTDTQYF
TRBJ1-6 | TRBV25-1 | CASRRTGGDSPLHF
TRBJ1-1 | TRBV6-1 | CASLQGLMNTEAFF
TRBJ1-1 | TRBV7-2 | CASSPHPGIEAFF
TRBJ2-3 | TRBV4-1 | CASSQGQGVTDTQYF
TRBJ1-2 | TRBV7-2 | CASSSGGKVGGYTF
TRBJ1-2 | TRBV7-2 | CASSLVGTGAAYGYTF
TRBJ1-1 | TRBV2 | CASRVQVNTEAFF
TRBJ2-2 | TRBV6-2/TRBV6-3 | CASSYPMTGGVTGELFF
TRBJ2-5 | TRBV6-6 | CASSYRQVDREETQYF
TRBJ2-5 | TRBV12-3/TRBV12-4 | CASSPRDGETQYF
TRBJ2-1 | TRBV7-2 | CASSQPRPRLYNEQFF
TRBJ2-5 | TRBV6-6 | CASSYQQGAWETQYF
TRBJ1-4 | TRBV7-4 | CASSLSSDSPKLFF
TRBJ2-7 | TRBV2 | CASSGSGISHEQYF
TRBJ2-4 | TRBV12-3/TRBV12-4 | CASSLSLSARGSKNIQYF
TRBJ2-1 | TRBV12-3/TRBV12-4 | CASSFLFDEQFF